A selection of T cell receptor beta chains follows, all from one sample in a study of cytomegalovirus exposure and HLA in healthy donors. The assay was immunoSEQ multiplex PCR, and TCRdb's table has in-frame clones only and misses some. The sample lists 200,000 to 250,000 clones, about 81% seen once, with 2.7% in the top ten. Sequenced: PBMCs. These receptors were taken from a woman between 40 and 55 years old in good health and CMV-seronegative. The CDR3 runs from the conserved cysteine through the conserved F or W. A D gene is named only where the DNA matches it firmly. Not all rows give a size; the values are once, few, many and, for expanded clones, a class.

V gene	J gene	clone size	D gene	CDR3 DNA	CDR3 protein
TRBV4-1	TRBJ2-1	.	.	TGCGCCAGCAGCCAGGGTGGTGGGACTCTAAATGAGCAGTTCTTC	CASSQGGGTLNEQFF
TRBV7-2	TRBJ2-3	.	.	TGTGCCAGCAGCTTTGATAGCGGAGCTCGGGGCACAGATACGCAGTATTTT	CASSFDSGARGTDTQYF
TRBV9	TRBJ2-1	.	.	TGTGCCAGCAGCGTAGACGGAGAGGCTTACAATGAGCAGTTCTTC	CASSVDGEAYNEQFF
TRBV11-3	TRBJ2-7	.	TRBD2	TGTGCCAGCAGCTTTACTAGCGGGAACTCCTACGAGCAGTACTTC	CASSFTSGNSYEQYF
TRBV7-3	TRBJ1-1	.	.	TGTGCCAGCAGCTTACCCAGGGCTGCTTTCTTT	CASSLPRAAFF
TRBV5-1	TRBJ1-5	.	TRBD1	TGCGCCAGCAGCGTGGGACAGGGAGACAATCAGCCCCAGCATTTT	CASSVGQGDNQPQHF
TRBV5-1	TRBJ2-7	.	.	TGCGCCAGCAGCTTGGGGGGGGGCGGTCTGAAGTACGAGCAGTACTTC	CASSLGGGGLKYEQYF
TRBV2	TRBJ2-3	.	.	TGTGCCAGCCAAGGACAGCCTCTCACGAATACGCAGTATTTT	CASQGQPLTNTQYF
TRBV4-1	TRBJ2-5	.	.	TGCGCCAGCAGCCCCGGGGTAGGGTACGGCCAAGAGACCCAGTACTTC	CASSPGVGYGQETQYF
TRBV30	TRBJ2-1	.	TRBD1	TGTGCCTGGATTAACCGTGCCTCAGGACAGGGAGATTACAATGAGCAGTTCTTC	CAWINRASGQGDYNEQFF
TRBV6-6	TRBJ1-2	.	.	TGTGCCAGCAGAACGGGGGAGAGGGGCTACACCTTC	CASRTGERGYTF
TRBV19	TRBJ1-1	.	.	TGTGCCAGTAGTATCGGAGGGGATCCCACTGAAGCTTTCTTT	CASSIGGDPTEAFF
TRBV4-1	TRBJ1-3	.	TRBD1	TGCGCCAGCAGTAAAACCGGGACAGGGGTGATTGGAAACACCATATATTTT	CASSKTGTGVIGNTIYF
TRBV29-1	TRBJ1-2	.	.	TGCAGCGTTGCAGGGGCTGATGGCTACACCTTC	CSVAGADGYTF
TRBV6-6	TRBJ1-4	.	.	TGTGCCAGCAGTTACTCAGAAGGGGGTAATGAAAAACTGTTTTTT	CASSYSEGGNEKLFF
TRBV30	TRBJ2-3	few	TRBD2	TGTGCCTGGGGGGGGGTGACTAGCGTCCTCTCCGATACGCAGTATTTT	CAWGGVTSVLSDTQYF
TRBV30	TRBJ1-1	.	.	TGTGCCTGGAGGGCGGATTACAACACTGAAGCTTTCTTT	CAWRADYNTEAFF
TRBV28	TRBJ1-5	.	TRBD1	TGTGCCAGCAGGGGGACAGTGCAAAATCAGCCCCAGCATTTT	CASRGTVQNQPQHF
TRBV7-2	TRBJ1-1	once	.	TGTGCCAGCAGCTTAGTATCGAGCACTGAAGCTTTCTTT	CASSLVSSTEAFF
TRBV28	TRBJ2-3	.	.	TGTGCCAGCAGTTTAAGTAGTAGCACCTATAGCACAGATACGCAGTATTTT	CASSLSSSTYSTDTQYF
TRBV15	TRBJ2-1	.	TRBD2	TGTGCCACCAGCAGGGCTAAAGGGAGCGGGAGGATTAACAATGAGCAGTTCTTC	CATSRAKGSGRINNEQFF
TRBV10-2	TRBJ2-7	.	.	TGCGCCAGCAGTTCCAGCTCCTACGAGCAGTACTTC	CASSSSSYEQYF
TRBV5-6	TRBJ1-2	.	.	TGTGCCAGCAGCTTGGGCCGCATTCTATATGGCTACACCTTC	CASSLGRILYGYTF
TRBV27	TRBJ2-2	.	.	TGTGCCAGCAGTCACCTCCACTACACCGGGGAGCTGTTTTTT	CASSHLHYTGELFF
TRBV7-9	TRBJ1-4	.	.	TGTGCCAGCAACCAGGTGCCGGGGAATGAAAAACTGTTTTTT	CASNQVPGNEKLFF
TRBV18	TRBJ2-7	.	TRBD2	TGTGCCAGCACACATCCGGGACTAGCCTACGAGCAGTACTTC	CASTHPGLAYEQYF
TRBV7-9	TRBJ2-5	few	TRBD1	TGTGCCAGCAGCATCTTGGGGACAGCCAAAGAGACCCAGTACTTC	CASSILGTAKETQYF
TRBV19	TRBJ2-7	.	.	TGTGTGCCGGTCTACGAGCAGTACTTC	CVPVYEQYF